This T cell receptor beta chain appears in the sequencing data of a study of PD-1 blockade in mismatch repair-deficient tumors. Profiling relied on immunoSEQ multiplex PCR, and the TCRdb table lists in-frame clones only, not all of them. The table shows over 100,000 clones, with 60% to 85% occurring only once. The CDR3 is made up of 12 amino acids. Trimming left V 7 bases short and J 3 bases short, with 9 bases between. In germline, CDR1 is WSHSY, CDR2 SAAADI. The input for sequencing was peripheral blood, taken just over 59 weeks after starting pembrolizumab. The chain has TRBV10-2 and TRBJ2-5, with D possibly TRBD1 on 6 matching bases. The TCR comes from an adult with mismatch repair-deficient cancer. Written as DNA, the CDR3 is TGCGCCAGCATGGACAGTAAAGAGACCCAGTACTTC. This encodes CASMDSKETQYF.